This T cell receptor (beta chain) was captured by sequencing in a study of OX40 agonist ivuxolimab in advanced cancers. About the investigation overall: Ivuxolimab was an agonistic, fully human IgG2 monoclonal antibody directed against OX40 (CD134), a costimulatory receptor. Among the roughly 52 dose-escalation patients, around 19 had hepatocellular carcinoma, 15 melanoma, 9 renal cell carcinoma and 9 head and neck cancer. Three dose-escalation patients achieved partial responses, one with hepatocellular carcinoma and two with cutaneous melanoma. In the dose-escalation cohort, roughly 80% of patients were male, and the mean age was approximately 55 years, with a range of 23 to 79. Patients were allowed to have had prior anti-PD-1, anti-PD-L1 or anti-CTLA-4 therapy, and around 41% of the dose-escalation patients had previously received checkpoint inhibitors. The point of sequencing TCRbeta in the periphery was to test whether ivuxolimab changed TCR sequence diversity and drove clonal T-cell expansion. The paper describes the monotherapy dose-escalation part (N = 52 patients) of the phase I trial of ivuxolimab. Intravenous ivuxolimab was administered to patients every 2 weeks at six dose levels: 0.01, 0.1, 0.3, 1.5, 3 and 10 mg/kg. Findings and caveats that apply to the study as a whole: At doses of 0.1 to 3.0 mg/kg, clonal expansion of both CD4+ and CD8+ T cells in blood was seen between baseline and week 6. Antigen specificity was not determined for the clonally expanded peripheral T cells. Low levels of normalized T-cell clonal expansion were also seen in some patients who did not respond. After ivuxolimab, CD8+ T cells had more expanded clones than CD4+ T cells on average. In partial responders in the 0.1-3.0 mg/kg groups, normalized peripheral clonal expansion was found to be among the lowest, especially among CD8+ T cells.

Measured from the cysteine to the phenylalanine, the CDR3 is 12 residues long. Kept here is only the CDR3 DNA, which spans 36 bases and is read in frame from base 1. V gives up 3 bases and J gives up 4 bases, and the segment between their germline ends measures 7 bases. Sequences MNHNS (CDR1) and SASEGT (CDR2) are obtained from the germline V gene. With regard to this clone: Its antigen is currently not known. No base quality values were provided; no much bigger clone lies one nucleotide off.

Genomic DNA was isolated from the sorted cells so that the TCRbeta CDR3 region could be sequenced. The immunoSEQ Assay was used for sequencing of TCRbeta CDR3 regions. TCRdb took this table from immuneACCESS and kept in-frame rearrangements with V and J called. Such tables lack part of the clones; where checked against another copy, unresolved V genes explain under half of the gap, and the rest is unexplained. In this sample the table shows around 100,000 clones, 75% to 90% of which occur a single time. Jointly, the top ten make up around 0.16% of the sample. Patients with autoimmune disease history or receiving systemic immunosuppression were excluded from the trial. Peripheral blood for TCR sequencing was drawn from every dose cohort at baseline, at cycle 4 day 1 and at cycle 7 day 1. The samples were taken from a phase I, first-in-human, multicenter, open-label dose-escalation trial of ivuxolimab. The trial enrolled adults with locally advanced or metastatic head and neck squamous cell, hepatocellular, melanoma or renal cell carcinoma. Before TCR sequencing, CD4+ T cells and CD8+ T cells were sorted from peripheral blood as separate populations.

This receptor was taken from an adult with an advanced solid tumor such as melanoma, head and neck, liver or kidney cancer. Source: CD4+ or CD8+ T cells sorted from blood, taken in a trial of the OX40 agonist ivuxolimab. Recombination connected TRBV6-1 to TRBJ2-7, with the D gene uncertain. The CDR3 sequence is CASSEMGYEQYF. The nucleotide sequence is TGTGCCAGCAGTGAGATGGGGTACGAGCAGTACTTC.